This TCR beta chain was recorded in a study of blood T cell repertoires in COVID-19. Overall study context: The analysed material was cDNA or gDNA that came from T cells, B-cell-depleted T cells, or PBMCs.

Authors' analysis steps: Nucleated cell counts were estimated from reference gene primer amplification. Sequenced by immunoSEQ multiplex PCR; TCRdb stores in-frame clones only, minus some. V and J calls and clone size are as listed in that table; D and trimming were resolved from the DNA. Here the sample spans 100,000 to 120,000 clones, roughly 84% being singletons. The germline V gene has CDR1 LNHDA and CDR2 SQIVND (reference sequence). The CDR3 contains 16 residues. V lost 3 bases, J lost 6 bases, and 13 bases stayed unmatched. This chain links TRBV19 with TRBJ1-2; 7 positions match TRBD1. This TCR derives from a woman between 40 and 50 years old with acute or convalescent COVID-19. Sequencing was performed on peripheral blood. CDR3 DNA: TGTGCCAGTAGTATGGCGTTTGACAGGGTGGTTCATGGCTACACCTTC. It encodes CASSMAFDRVVHGYTF. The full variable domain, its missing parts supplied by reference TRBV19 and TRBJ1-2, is DGGITQSPKYLFRKEGQNVTLSCEQNLNHDAMYWYRQDPGQGLRLIYYSQIVNDFQKGDIAEGYSVSREKKESFPLTVTSAQKNPTAFYLCASSMAFDRVVHGYTFGSGTRLTVV.